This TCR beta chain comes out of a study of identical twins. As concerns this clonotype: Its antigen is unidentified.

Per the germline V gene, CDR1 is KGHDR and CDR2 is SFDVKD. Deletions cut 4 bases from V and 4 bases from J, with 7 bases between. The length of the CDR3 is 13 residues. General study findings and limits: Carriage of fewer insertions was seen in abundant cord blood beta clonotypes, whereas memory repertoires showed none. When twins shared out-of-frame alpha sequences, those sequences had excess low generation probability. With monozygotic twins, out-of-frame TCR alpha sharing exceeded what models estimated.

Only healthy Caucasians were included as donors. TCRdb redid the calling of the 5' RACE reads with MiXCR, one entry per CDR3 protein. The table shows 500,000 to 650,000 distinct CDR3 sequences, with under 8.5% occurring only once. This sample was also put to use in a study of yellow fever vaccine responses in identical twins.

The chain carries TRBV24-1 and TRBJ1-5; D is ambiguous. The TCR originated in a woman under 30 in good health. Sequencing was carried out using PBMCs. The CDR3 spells CATSEGTNQPQHF. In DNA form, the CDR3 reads TGTGCCACCAGTGAAGGAACAAATCAGCCCCAGCATTTT.